The 20 T cell receptor beta chains below all came from one sample that was sequenced in a study of T cells in Graves' hyperthyroidism and ophthalmopathy. RNA transcripts were the template for amplifying TCR beta CDR3 regions. The study used the HTBI primer set for a first-round RT-PCR of the TCR CDR3. TCRdb independently ran MiXCR on the multiplex PCR reads; one entry per CDR3 protein. The sample records 300,000 to 350,000 distinct CDR3 sequences, 11% to 15% being singletons. Sequencing was done on a sample of blood. Receptors were obtained from a woman between 25 and 40 years old with Graves' hyperthyroidism.

The V call is TRBV7-2, the J call TRBJ1-4; D is unclear. The CDR3 covers 16 residues. The ends were cut back, 4 bases at V and 3 bases at J, with 15 bases in the middle. Germline-derived CDR1 and CDR2 are SGHTA and FQGNSA. The chain's CDR3 is CASSSGVGRSNEKLFF. DNA of the CDR3: TGTGCCAGCAGCTCCGGGGTGGGTCGGTCTAATGAAAAACTGTTTTTT.

This clonotype was seen ten or more times. The chain is built from TRBV28 and TRBJ2-3; unclear D gene. The V gene's germline CDR1 is MDHEN and CDR2 SYDVKM. V was trimmed by 2 bases and J by 3 bases, leaving 15 bases between them. The CDR3 covers 16 residues. CDR3 region: CASSLRLRVSTDTQYF. DNA for the CDR3: TGTGCCAGCAGTTTACGACTTCGAGTATCGACAGATACGCAGTATTTT.

Only a few counts were recorded for this clonotype. The gene calls are TRBV20-1 and TRBJ2-1; a possible D gene is TRBD2 (5 bases). Germline CDR1 reads DFQATT; CDR2 reads SNEGSKA (reference sequence). The ends were cut back, 3 bases at V and 2 bases at J, with 8 bases in the middle. This CDR3 has 13 residues. For the CDR3, the DNA is TGCAGTGCTAGTGTCGGGACCTACAATGAGCAGTTCTTC. Amino acid sequence: CSASVGTYNEQFF.

The chain combines TRBV25-1 with TRBJ2-7, with a tentative D call TRBD2 (5 bases). CDR1 MGHDK and CDR2 SYGVNS come from the germline V gene. This CDR3 has 12 residues. Trimming left V 9 bases short and J 3 bases short, with 12 bases between. The CDR3 spells CASAPTNYEQYF. The CDR3 region has the DNA TGTGCCAGTGCACCGACTAACTACGAGCAGTACTTC.

This clonotype was seen ten or more times. The J gene is TRBJ2-3, the V gene TRBV28; TRBD2 is a possible D gene (6 bases). The CDR3 consists of 16 residues. Germline V gives CDR1 MDHEN, CDR2 SYDVKM. Trimming took 5 bases from V and 7 from J, leaving 22 bases between them. The CDR3 here is CASSPSTSQMANTQYF. CDR3 sequence (DNA): TGTGCCAGCAGTCCCTCGACTAGTCAGATGGCAAATACGCAGTATTTT.

The table lists this clonotype with a few counts. This chain uses TRBV20-1 with TRBJ2-1, with TRBD2 matching over 7 bases. This CDR3 has 13 residues. Germline V lookup: CDR1 DFQATT, CDR2 SNEGSKA (reference sequence). Unmatched junction bases numbered 8, after V lost 6 bases and J lost 6 bases. This CDR3 reads CSAARLAVNEQFF. DNA of the CDR3: TGCAGTGCCGCTCGGCTAGCGGTCAATGAGCAGTTCTTC.

This clonotype was seen repeatedly, ten times or more. This chain links TRBV2 with TRBJ1-4, with D possibly TRBD1 on 5 matching bases. This CDR3 comprises 15 residues. The germline V gene encodes CDR1 SNHLY and CDR2 FYNNEI. The V gene lost 8 bases and the J gene lost 3 bases, with 16 bases spanning the gap. The CDR3 protein is CASSPPGRPNEKLFF. The CDR3 DNA sequence: TGTGCCAGCTCCCCCCCGGGACGGCCTAATGAAAAACTGTTTTTT. The full variable domain, in which reference TRBV2 and TRBJ1-4 provide the parts outside the CDR3, is EPEVTQTPSHQVTQMGQEVILRCVPISNHLYFYWYRQILGQKVEFLVSFYNNEISEKSEIFDDQFSVERPDGSNFTLKIRSTKLEDSAMYFCASSPPGRPNEKLFFGSGTQLSVL.

The table lists this clonotype with a few counts. The chain joins TRBV29-1 to TRBJ1-1; the D is unclear. Germline V gene data show CDR1 as SQVTM and CDR2 as ANQGSEA. V was shortened by 8 bases and J by 4 bases, with 14 bases between the two germline ends. The CDR3 is 12 residues long. DNA for the CDR3: TGCAGCTATTCTATCAGTGGCACTGAAGCTTTCTTT. Translation: CSYSISGTEAFF.

This rearrangement joins TRBV30 to TRBJ1-5, with 8 bases fitting TRBD1. This CDR3 is 15 amino acids long. Germline assignment: CDR1 GTSNPN and CDR2 SVGIG (reference sequence). The junction had 12 bases not matched to a gene; V was cut back by 2 bases and J by 9 bases. This CDR3 is CAWSLDRGPGTPQHF. CDR3 bases: TGTGCCTGGAGTCTCGACAGGGGCCCTGGAACGCCCCAGCATTTT.

The sample holds many counts of this clonotype. The chain recombines TRBV6-1 with TRBJ2-1; the match to TRBD2 covers 7 bases. The CDR3 totals 14 residues. Germline loops: CDR1 MNHNS, CDR2 SASEGT. V lost 5 bases, J lost 9 bases, and 10 bases stayed unmatched. CDR3 sequence reads: CASSPSGGRPEQFF. CDR3 bases: TGTGCCAGCAGTCCTAGCGGCGGTCGGCCTGAGCAGTTCTTC.

The table lists this clonotype with many counts. J is TRBJ1-4 and V is TRBV25-1; weak D call: TRBD1 (6 bases). The germline CDR1 and CDR2 sequences are MGHDK and SYGVNS. Trimming shortened V by 0 bases and J by 10 bases, and 9 bases separated the two germline ends. The CDR3 is 13 residues long. In DNA, the CDR3 is TGTGCCAGCAGTGAATATATCAGGGGAAAACTGTTTTTT. This gives the protein CASSEYIRGKLFF.

This clonotype was observed many times. The chain is built from TRBV28 and TRBJ2-5; 8 nucleotides match TRBD2. V was clipped by 6 bases and J by 2 bases; unmatched bases: 8. There are 15 residues in the CDR3. Germline lookup yields CDR1 MDHEN and CDR2 SYDVKM. In nucleotides, the CDR3 is TGTGCCAGCAGGGCCGGCCTAGCGGGTCAAGAGACCCAGTACTTC. It codes for CASRAGLAGQETQYF.

In its sample, this clonotype was seen a few times. J is TRBJ2-2 and V is TRBV24-1; tentatively, D is TRBD1 or TRBD2 (5 bases each). The CDR3 runs 12 residues. Trimming pared 12 bases from V and 6 bases from J, leaving 13 bases between. From germline, CDR1 is KGHDR and CDR2 SFDVKD. The CDR3 sequence: CAATGASGELFF. CDR3 nucleotide sequence: TGTGCCGCTACCGGGGCCTCCGGGGAGCTGTTTTTT.

This chain connects TRBV12-3 or TRBV12-4 to TRBJ2-2, with 9 positions matching TRBD1. The CDR3 extends over 17 amino acids. Trimming cost V 4 bases and J 2 bases; bases outside gene matches: 8. For the CDR3, the DNA is TGTGCCAGCAGTTACGGCCGGGACAGGGTTAACACCGGGGAGCTGTTTTTT. As protein: CASSYGRDRVNTGELFF.

This clonotype appeared a few times. This chain links TRBV27 with TRBJ2-1, with 8 nucleotides matching TRBD2. The V gene end was trimmed by 2 bases and the J gene end by 5 bases; junction bases not matched to a gene: 5. Per germline, CDR1 MNHEY and CDR2 SMNVEV (reference sequence). The CDR3 is 15 amino acids. The DNA for the CDR3 is TGTGCCAGCAGTTTAAATGCGGGAGGCCACAATGAGCAGTTCTTC. It specifies CASSLNAGGHNEQFF.

Ten or more counts support this clonotype. This rearrangement joins TRBV28 to TRBJ2-7, with D unresolved. The CDR3 contains 14 residues. In germline, CDR1 is MDHEN, CDR2 SYDVKM. With 6 bases removed from V and 0 bases from J, the gap between germline ends came to 12 bases. CDR3 protein: CASSPADSSYEQYF. Written as DNA, the CDR3 is TGTGCCAGCAGCCCTGCAGACTCCTCCTACGAGCAGTACTTC.

This clonotype was observed many times. V is TRBV12-3 or TRBV12-4 and J is TRBJ2-5, with TRBD1 matching over 9 bases. The CDR3 is 14 amino acids. Trimming took 3 bases from V and 4 from J; bases not matched to a gene: 3. Here the CDR3 DNA reads TGTGCCAGCAGTTTGGGGACAGGGAGAGAGACCCAGTACTTC. The encoded protein is CASSLGTGRETQYF.

This clonotype was observed a few times. The V gene is TRBV5-4, the J gene TRBJ1-2; D ambiguous. V dropped 1 base and J dropped 3 bases, with 7 bases sitting between them. Germline CDR1 reads SGHNT; CDR2 reads YYREEE (reference sequence). This CDR3 comprises 13 residues. CDR3 protein: CASSLSADYGYTF. DNA for the CDR3: TGTGCCAGCAGCTTGTCGGCAGACTATGGCTACACCTTC.

This clonotype was recorded at least ten times. This chain joins TRBV6-5 and TRBJ2-7; no clear D. Germline CDR1 reads MNHEY; CDR2 reads SVGAGI. Deletions cut 2 bases from V and 1 base from J, with 9 bases between. There are 14 residues in the CDR3. The DNA of the CDR3 is TGTGCCAGCAGTTACGATGGGGATTCCTACGAGCAGTACTTC. Residues: CASSYDGDSYEQYF.

This clonotype has at least ten counts. The gene calls are TRBV20-1 and TRBJ2-3, with D perhaps matching TRBD1 or TRBD2 (5 bases each). The CDR3 is 15 residues long. V was cut by 4 bases and J by 5 bases, with 19 bases left in between. CDR1 is DFQATT and CDR2 is SNEGSKA in the germline V gene (reference sequence). This chain's CDR3 is CSAKKRDRVLDTQYF. In DNA, the CDR3 is TGCAGTGCTAAAAAACGGGACCGGGTGCTAGATACGCAGTATTTT.